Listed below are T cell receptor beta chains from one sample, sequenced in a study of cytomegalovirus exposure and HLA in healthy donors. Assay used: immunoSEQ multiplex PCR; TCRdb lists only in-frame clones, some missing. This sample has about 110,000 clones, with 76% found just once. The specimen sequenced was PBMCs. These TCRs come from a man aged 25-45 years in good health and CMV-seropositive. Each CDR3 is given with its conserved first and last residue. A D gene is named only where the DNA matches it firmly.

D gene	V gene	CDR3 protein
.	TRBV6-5	CASSPGTHSYEQYF
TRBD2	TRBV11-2	CASTLDFSGGETQYF
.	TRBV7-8	CASSLVLTSRQQYF
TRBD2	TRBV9	CASSGGGRETQYF
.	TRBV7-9	CASSLGERARGETQYF
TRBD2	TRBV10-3	CAISGSGGAGEQYF
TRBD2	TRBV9	CASSEGTSGGQETQYF
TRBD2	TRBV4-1	CASSQERGSGGTDTQYF
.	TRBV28	CASSFRGHNTEAFF
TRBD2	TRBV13	CASSPGTSGVGELFF
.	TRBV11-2	CASSPGIYNEQFF
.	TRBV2	CADLELGYTF
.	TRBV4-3	CASSQDFGDSAYEQYF
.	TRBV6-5	CASSDGIPYGYTF
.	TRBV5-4	CASSLAGREYTDTQYF
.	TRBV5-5	CASSLIRDWGYTF
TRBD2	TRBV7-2	CASSKAPGLAGATDTQYF
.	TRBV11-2	CASSFAGAPYEQYF
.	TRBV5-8	CASSLLGNVLTF
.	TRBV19	CASSMSRQTYEQYF
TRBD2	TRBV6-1	CASSEPRTSGVQETQYF
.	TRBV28	CASSRLRENYGYTF
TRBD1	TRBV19	CASRTGTGVTYEQYF
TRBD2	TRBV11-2	CASSLENSGGRETQYF
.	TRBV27	CASSLSGRSPLSSYNEQFF
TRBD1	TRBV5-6	CASSLFVVHRDREIRGYTF
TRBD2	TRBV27	CASSLMFSGATGELFF
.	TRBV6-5	CASSYGSGHGNTIYF
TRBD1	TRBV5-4	CASSPGQGYGYTF
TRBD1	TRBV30	CAWRAGQGERDTEAFF
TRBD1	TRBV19	CASSAQDRGLRMVTGELFF
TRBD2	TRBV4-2	CASSQESGGGASDTQYF
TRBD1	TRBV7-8	CASSLVTGTGAETQYF
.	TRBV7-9	CATQLEGPNYNSPLHF
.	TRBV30	CAWSQTSPKGYTF
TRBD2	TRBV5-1	CASSSTGGGETQYF
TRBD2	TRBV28	CASSLFPSLADSDEQYF
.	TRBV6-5	CASSPGGRETQYF
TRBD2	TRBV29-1	CSAESGRGETDTQYF
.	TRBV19	CASSPGGRTGSYNEQFF
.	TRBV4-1	CASSSRGGAGAFF
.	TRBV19	CASSMGPDRSEIGQPQHF
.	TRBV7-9	CASSFGRAETQYF
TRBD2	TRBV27	CASSWLAGVNNEQFF
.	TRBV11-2	CASSPGVARSYEQYF
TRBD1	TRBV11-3	CASSEGQGSYEQYF
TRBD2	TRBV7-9	CASSPRRGSGRYQETQYF
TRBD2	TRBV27	CASSLRGLAGSYEQYF
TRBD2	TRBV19	CASTTSGVTDTQYF
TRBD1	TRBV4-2	CASSQGGQGGYGYTF
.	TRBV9	CASSLEQGGDTQYF
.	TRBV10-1	CASSESTPGSPLHF
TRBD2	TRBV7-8	CASSLLPTGIAGGIQETQYF
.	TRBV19	CASSLYTDTQYF
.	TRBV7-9	CSSSFGGTNYGYTF